This TCR beta chain was identified in a study of T cell responses to AZD1222 COVID-19 vaccine. Some clones are missing from TCRdb's copy, which holds only in-frame ones; the method was immunoSEQ multiplex PCR. The sample gives about 99,000 clones, around nine tenths of which show up once; about 2.9% is in the top ten. This clone came up a few times. Its antigen remains unknown. V was trimmed by 3 bases and J by 8 bases, leaving 14 bases between them. This CDR3 has 14 residues. The germline CDR1 and CDR2 sequences are MDHEN and SYDVKM. Points from the study as a whole: Across the whole spike, CD4 TCRs peaked at regions 160-218 and 743-854. Targets within unmutated variant regions were reportedly found for nearly half of spike-specific TCRs. Females made up more of the donors, who were largely white British, and clonal diversity may have come out too low.

The TCR comes from an adult in good health. The chain links TRBV28 to TRBJ2-1; no clear D gene. The sequences come from peripheral blood, collected on day 0 of AZD1222 vaccination. Written as DNA, the CDR3 is TGTGCCAGCAGTTTTGTATCGGGCACGGATGAGCAGTTCTTC. This translates into CASSFVSGTDEQFF.